These T cell receptor beta chains were read from a single sample in a study of blood T cell repertoires in COVID-19. The method was immunoSEQ multiplex PCR; TCRdb's version includes in-frame clones alone and lacks a portion of them. The repertoire holds 30,000 to 40,000 clones, with approximately 89% as singletons. Source material: peripheral blood. Source of these receptors: a man between 60 and 75 years old with active or convalescent COVID-19. The CDR3 runs from the conserved cysteine through the conserved F or W. Fields, in order: clone size, CDR3 length, V gene, J gene, D gene, CDR3 DNA, CDR3 protein. The D gene is left open where the match is weak. Clone size is given for some rows only: seen once, a few or many times, or a class if the clone is expanded.

>-|13|TRBV18|TRBJ1-1|-
TGTGCCAGCTCACCGGGCCCGAACACTGAAGCTTTCTTT
CASSPGPNTEAFF
>-|18|TRBV5-1|TRBJ2-2|-
TGCGCCAGCAGCTTAAGTTTCGTGACCCTAGCGAACACCGGGGAGCTGTTTTTT
CASSLSFVTLANTGELFF
>-|15|TRBV6-6|TRBJ2-3|-
TGTGCCAGCAGTAACGGACAGCCGAGCACAGATACGCAGTATTTT
CASSNGQPSTDTQYF
>-|13|TRBV5-4|TRBJ2-5|-
TGTGCCAGCAGCTTTCGCGGGGTAGAGACCCAGTACTTC
CASSFRGVETQYF
>few|13|TRBV5-4|TRBJ1-1|-
TGTGCCAGCAGCGGCGGGTCGAACACTGAAGCTTTCTTT
CASSGGSNTEAFF
>once|17|TRBV24-1|TRBJ1-5|TRBD1
TGTGCCACCAGTGACTCAGCGGACAGGGGACTGATCTCGTCCCAGCATTTT
CATSDSADRGLISSQHF
>-|14|TRBV5-1|TRBJ2-5|-
TGCGCCAGCAGCGCAGGGGACCTGCTGGAGACCCAGTACTTC
CASSAGDLLETQYF
>-|15|TRBV28|TRBJ1-1|TRBD1
TGTGCCAGCAGTTTATCCTCCAGGGGGCACACTGAAGCTTTCTTT
CASSLSSRGHTEAFF
>-|16|TRBV6-4|TRBJ2-3|TRBD1
TGTGCCAGCAGTCGCTCCGGGACAGGGAGCACAGATACGCAGTATTTT
CASSRSGTGSTDTQYF
>once|12|TRBV12-3/TRBV12-4|TRBJ1-2|-
TGTGCCAGCAGTTGGACAGCAAATGGCTACACCTTC
CASSWTANGYTF